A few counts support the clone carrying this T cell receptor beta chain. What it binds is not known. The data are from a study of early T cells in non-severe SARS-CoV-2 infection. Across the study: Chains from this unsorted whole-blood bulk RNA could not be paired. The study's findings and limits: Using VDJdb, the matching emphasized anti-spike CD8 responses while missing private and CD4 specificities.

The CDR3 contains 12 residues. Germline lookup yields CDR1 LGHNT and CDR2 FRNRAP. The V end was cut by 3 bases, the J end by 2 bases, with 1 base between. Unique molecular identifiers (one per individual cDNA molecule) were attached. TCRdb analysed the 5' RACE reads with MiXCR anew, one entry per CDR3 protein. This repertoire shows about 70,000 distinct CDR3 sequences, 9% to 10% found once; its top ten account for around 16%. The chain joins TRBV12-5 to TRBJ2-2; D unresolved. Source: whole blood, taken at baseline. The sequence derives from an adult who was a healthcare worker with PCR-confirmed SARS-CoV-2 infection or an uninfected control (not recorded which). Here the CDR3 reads CASGLNTGELFF. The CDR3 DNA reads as TGTGCTAGTGGTTTAAACACCGGGGAGCTGTTTTTT.